These 20 T cell receptor beta chains originate from one sample sequenced in a study of vaccination effects on CD4 cells after COVID-19. What these receptors recognize is not known. The method was immunoSEQ multiplex PCR; TCRdb's version includes in-frame clones alone and lacks a portion of them. The sample carries around 40,000 clones, around 63% recorded once. With approximately 9 days of culture completed, CD4+ T cells were isolated. The sequencing here drew on CD4+ T cells from PBMCs cultured without peptide, taken before COVID-19 vaccination. Receptors originate from a human donor who received a COVID-19 vaccine.

V usage is TRBV28 and J usage is TRBJ2-7; weak D call: TRBD1 (8 bases). V shed 10 bases and J shed 4 bases, with 17 bases lying between them. Germline V gene sequence: CDR1 MDHEN, CDR2 SYDVKM. The CDR3 contains 13 residues. CDR3 DNA sequence: TGTGCCATCAGGAAACAGGGGGGGTACGAGCAGTACTTC. It encodes CAIRKQGGYEQYF.

V and J are TRBV4-1 and TRBJ1-2, with a possible D match to TRBD1 (6 bases). V was pared by 5 bases and J by 4 bases, with 17 bases between. Germline CDR1 and CDR2: MGHRA and YSYEKL. This CDR3 contains 15 residues. In nucleotides, the CDR3 is TGCGCCAGCAGCTCAGGCGGGGGCATGGCCTATGGCTACACCTTC. As protein: CASSSGGGMAYGYTF.

This rearrangement joins TRBV19 to TRBJ2-1; D might be TRBD2 (5 bases). V dropped 7 bases and J dropped 0 bases, with 10 bases sitting between them. Germline CDR1 LNHDA, CDR2 SQIVND (reference sequence). This CDR3 has 14 amino acids. The CDR3 loop reads CASTTGSSYNEQFF. The CDR3 DNA reads as TGTGCCAGTACGACTGGGAGCTCCTACAATGAGCAGTTCTTC.

The V call is TRBV5-1, the J call TRBJ1-1; the D is unclear. This CDR3 has 13 amino acids. The germline gives CDR1 SGHRS, CDR2 YFSETQ. V lost 2 bases, J lost 10 bases, and 15 bases lay in between. For the CDR3, the DNA is TGCGCCAGCAGCTTAGATCACCGCGGGTCAGCTTTCTTT. Encoded protein: CASSLDHRGSAFF.

This chain uses TRBV20-1 with TRBJ1-1; no firm D call. Germline lookup yields CDR1 DFQATT and CDR2 SNEGSKA (reference sequence). The CDR3 sequence is 13 residues long. The V and J ends lost 3 bases and 5 bases respectively, with 13 bases between them. CDR3 coding DNA: TGCAGTGCTAGTCCGACAAGTCGGACTGAAGCTTTCTTT. As protein: CSASPTSRTEAFF.

This chain connects TRBV10-3 to TRBJ1-5; D remains ambiguous. Trimming shortened V by 4 bases and J by 3 bases, and 7 bases separated the two germline ends. This CDR3 is built from 13 residues. Per the germline V gene, CDR1 is ENHRY and CDR2 is SYGVKD. CDR3 protein: CAISGQANQPQHF. The CDR3 DNA reads TGTGCCATCAGTGGGCAGGCCAATCAGCCCCAGCATTTT.

This rearrangement joins TRBV5-1 to TRBJ2-1, with 7 bases identical to TRBD1. Per germline, CDR1 SGHRS and CDR2 YFSETQ. The V gene end was trimmed by 4 bases and the J gene end by 2 bases; junction bases not matched to a gene: 9. The CDR3 is 16 residues long. This chain's CDR3 is CASSIGQEKTYNEQFF. The CDR3 DNA reads TGCGCCAGCAGCATCGGACAGGAGAAGACCTACAATGAGCAGTTCTTC.

In this sample, this clone turned up a few times. V usage is TRBV21-1 and J usage is TRBJ2-5; the table's D call of TRBD1 was not tested on the DNA. TRBV21-1 is recorded as a pseudogene. The CDR3 is 14 residues long. This CDR3 is CASRGKWARETQYF. The DNA of the CDR3 is TGTGCCAGCAGGGGCAAGTGGGCCAGAGAGACCCAGTACTTC.

In DNA form, the CDR3 reads TGTGCCAGTAGTACGGGCGAGGAGCTCTCTGAAGCTTTCTTT. Protein product: CASSTGEELSEAFF. The V and J genes are TRBV19 and TRBJ1-1; no clear D. Germline V lookup: CDR1 LNHDA, CDR2 SQIVND (reference sequence). Trimming left V 4 bases short and J 6 bases short, with 15 bases between. CDR3 length: 14 amino acids.

The rearrangement joins TRBV18 to TRBJ1-3; D perhaps matches TRBD1 (5 bases). The V and J ends lost 3 bases and 0 bases respectively, with 12 bases between them. Germline V lookup: CDR1 KGHSH, CDR2 LQKENI. The CDR3 is made up of 16 amino acids. CDR3 loop: CASSPTPGGSGNTIYF. DNA for the CDR3: TGTGCCAGCTCACCCACGCCCGGGGGCTCTGGAAACACCATATATTTT.

Only a few counts were recorded for this clone. The chain has TRBV24-1 and TRBJ2-2; 9 bases match TRBD2. With V trimmed by 4 bases and J by 2 bases, 4 bases remained unmatched. The CDR3 loop spans 16 amino acids. In germline, CDR1 is KGHDR, CDR2 SFDVKD. The CDR3 bases are TGTGCCACCAGTGAGCCGGGACTAGCAAACACCGGGGAGCTGTTTTTT. Residues: CATSEPGLANTGELFF.

The V gene is TRBV13, the J gene TRBJ2-5; the match to TRBD2 covers 10 bases. The CDR3 has 15 residues. In germline, CDR1 is PRHDT, CDR2 FYEKMQ (reference sequence). J was trimmed by 4 bases and V by 1 base; bases with no gene match: 3. CDR3: CASSLALAGRETQYF. The CDR3 nucleotides read TGTGCCAGCAGCTTAGCACTAGCGGGGAGAGAGACCCAGTACTTC.

J is TRBJ2-2 and V is TRBV10-3, with 10 bases lining up with TRBD2. This CDR3 contains 15 residues. Germline-derived CDR1 and CDR2 are ENHRY and SYGVKD. Unmatched junction bases numbered 5, after V lost 6 bases and J lost 4 bases. CDR3 residues: CAISLAGVSTGELFF. Written as DNA, the CDR3 is TGTGCCATCAGCCTAGCGGGAGTGAGCACCGGGGAGCTGTTTTTT.

V and J are TRBV7-9 and TRBJ2-5; D perhaps matches TRBD2 (6 bases). V dropped 0 bases and J dropped 7 bases, with 12 bases sitting between them. Germline CDR1 SEHNR, CDR2 FQNEAQ (reference sequence). The CDR3 runs to 14 residues. The CDR3 DNA reads TGTGCCAGCAGCTTAGCCGGGAGTGTTGGGACCCAGTACTTC. Translation: CASSLAGSVGTQYF.

In this sample, this clone turned up a few times. J is TRBJ2-1 and V is TRBV18; D remains ambiguous. The CDR3 totals 14 residues. From germline, CDR1 is KGHSH and CDR2 LQKENI. The V gene lost 1 base and the J gene lost 3 bases, with 7 bases spanning the gap. The chain's CDR3 is CASSPQGFYNEQFF. CDR3 DNA: TGTGCCAGCTCACCACAAGGTTTCTACAATGAGCAGTTCTTC.

V and J are TRBV6-6 and TRBJ1-1; TRBD1 aligns across 7 bases. The junction had 8 bases not matched to a gene; V was cut back by 4 bases and J by 0 bases. Germline CDR1 reads MNHNY; CDR2 reads SVGAGI (reference sequence). The CDR3 has 16 residues. The CDR3 coding sequence is TGTGCCAGCAGTTCCAAAACAGGGGCCATGAACACTGAAGCTTTCTTT. Its protein is CASSSKTGAMNTEAFF.

The CDR3 region is CATSTSGRGLDNEQFF. The CDR3, as DNA: TGTGCCACCTCGACTAGCGGGAGGGGTTTGGACAATGAGCAGTTCTTC. V gene TRBV24-1 combines with J gene TRBJ2-1; 14 bases are shared with TRBD2. This CDR3 contains 16 residues. Germline V gives CDR1 KGHDR, CDR2 SFDVKD. With V trimmed by 9 bases and J by 5 bases, 8 bases remained unmatched.

The chain joins TRBV5-1 to TRBJ2-7; perhaps TRBD2 as D (6 bases). Germline V gene lookup returns CDR1 SGHRS and CDR2 YFSETQ. The CDR3 sequence is 16 residues long. V was cut by 0 bases and J by 2 bases, with 15 bases left in between. CDR3 protein: CASSLVGGTQTYEQYF. The CDR3 DNA reads as TGCGCCAGCAGCTTGGTGGGCGGGACCCAAACCTACGAGCAGTACTTC.

CDR3 in DNA: TGCGCCAGCAGCGCGACTTCCTCCTACGAGCAGTACTTC. It codes for CASSATSSYEQYF. This sequence joins TRBV5-1 and TRBJ2-7; D is unclear. V was pared by 4 bases and J by 0 bases, with 8 bases between. CDR1 is SGHRS and CDR2 is YFSETQ in the germline V gene. The CDR3 consists of 13 residues.

The chain uses TRBV3-1 (or the pseudogene TRBV3-2) and TRBJ2-5; D gene ambiguous. From germline, CDR1 is LGHDT and CDR2 YNNKEL (reference sequence). Deletions cut 1 base from V and 4 bases from J, with 4 bases between. CDR3 length equals 12 residues. CDR3 DNA: TGTGCCAGCAGCCAAGTTACAGAGACCCAGTACTTC. Translated, it gives CASSQVTETQYF.